A single sample gave rise to the 4 T cell receptor beta chains below, sequenced in a study of T cells after yellow fever vaccination. Each CDR3 protein is one row after TCRdb ran MiXCR on the 5' RACE reads. The sample records more than 95,000 distinct CDR3 sequences, around 9.8% being singletons. Sequences were derived from CD8+ T cells sorted from PBMCs, sampled on the day of the yellow fever booster vaccination. The receptor set was obtained from a man younger than 35 who received the YFV17D yellow fever vaccine.

The rearrangement uses TRBV7-3 and TRBJ1-2; tentative D call: TRBD1 (5 bases). The CDR3 spans 14 residues. The ends were cut back, 2 bases at V and 6 bases at J, with 13 bases in the middle. Germline V gene sequence: CDR1 SGHTA, CDR2 FQGTGA. The CDR3 here is CASSLGQGRHGYTF. Written as DNA, the CDR3 is TGTGCCAGCAGCTTAGGGCAGGGTCGCCATGGCTACACCTTC.

In this sample, this clonotype turned up many times. The rearrangement uses TRBV11-2 and TRBJ2-3; D is unresolved. Trimming pared 5 bases from V and 7 bases from J, leaving 10 bases between. The CDR3 runs 12 residues. Germline CDR1 SGHAT, CDR2 FQNNGV. This chain's CDR3 is CASSAIINTQYF. The CDR3, as DNA: TGTGCCAGCAGCGCCATAATTAATACGCAGTATTTT.

This clonotype appeared a few times. The V and J genes are TRBV11-2 and TRBJ2-7; 9 nucleotides align to TRBD1. This CDR3 is built from 14 residues. V lost 6 bases and J lost 6; bases outside the gene matches: 9. Germline CDR1 SGHAT, CDR2 FQNNGV. This chain's CDR3 is CASREPGQGSEQYF. CDR3 sequence (DNA): TGTGCCAGCAGGGAACCGGGACAGGGATCCGAGCAGTACTTC.

V usage is TRBV6-5 and J usage is TRBJ1-1; a weak D match, TRBD1 (5 bases). Germline CDR1 is MNHEY and CDR2 is SVGAGI. The CDR3 has 12 residues. V lost 0 bases to trimming and J lost 7 bases, with 6 bases between them. CDR3 in DNA: TGTGCCAGCAGTTACTCCGGGGGTGAAGCTTTCTTT. It specifies CASSYSGGEAFF.